Listed here are 21 T cell receptor beta chains from one sample, sequenced in a study of CD8 T cells in ankylosing spondylitis. MiXCR, applied by TCRdb to the 5' RACE reads, yields one record per CDR3 protein. Of 150,000 to 200,000 distinct CDR3 sequences in the sample, roughly 13% were seen once. What was sequenced was blood, either unsorted or a sorted T cell fraction (not recorded which). The receptors derive from a female donor with ankylosing spondylitis or in good health (not recorded which).

This clonotype showed up just a few times. The V gene is TRBV7-8, the J gene TRBJ2-7; no clear D gene. V lost 1 base to trimming and J lost 0 bases, with 13 bases between them. Germline assignment: CDR1 SGHVS and CDR2 FQNEAQ. This CDR3 contains 16 residues. The CDR3 coding sequence is TGTGCCAGCAGCTTAGGAATTAGTACGAGCTCCTACGAGCAGTACTTC. Protein: CASSLGISTSSYEQYF.

Worth noting for this clonotype: A read error may explain this, as a much larger clone is one base away. For the CDR3, the DNA is TGTGCTAGTGGTTCGGTAAATTCAGACCAGCCCCAGCATTTT. Protein sequence: CASGSVNSDQPQHF. V usage is TRBV12-5 and J usage is TRBJ1-5; D not resolved. V gave up 4 bases and J gave up 7 bases, with 14 bases separating them. This CDR3 is 14 amino acids long. Germline V gene data show CDR1 as LGHNT and CDR2 as FRNRAP.

The chain combines TRBV25-1 with TRBJ2-3; TRBD1 might be the D (5 bases). The CDR3 is 15 residues long. Germline values: CDR1 MGHDK, CDR2 SYGVNS. The V end lost 3 bases, the J end lost 4 bases, and 14 bases lay between the germline ends. The CDR3 DNA sequence: TGTGCCAGCAGTGATCCGTCCAGGGTGTCAGATACGCAGTATTTT. It translates to CASSDPSRVSDTQYF.

V and J are TRBV9 and TRBJ2-4; D possibly matches TRBD1 or TRBD2 (5 bases each). The V end was cut by 1 base, the J end by 3 bases, with 17 bases between. Germline values: CDR1 SGDLS, CDR2 YYNGEE. This CDR3 is 17 amino acids long. CDR3 coding DNA: TGTGCCAGCAGCGTACGCCCGCAGGGCGAGGGCAAAAACATTCAGTACTTC. Its translation: CASSVRPQGEGKNIQYF.

Many counts were recorded for this clonotype. The rearrangement uses TRBV7-2 and TRBJ1-2; tentative D call: TRBD1 (6 bases). V lost 2 bases, J lost 3 bases, and 10 bases lay in between. This CDR3 contains 14 residues. The germline CDR1 and CDR2 sequences are SGHTA and FQGNSA. The CDR3 is CASSLWGHHYGYTF. In DNA, the CDR3 is TGTGCCAGCAGCTTATGGGGACATCACTATGGCTACACCTTC.

This clonotype has at least ten counts. The chain carries TRBV12-3 or TRBV12-4 and TRBJ1-5; D might be TRBD1 (6 bases). V lost 6 bases, J lost 2 bases, and 11 bases lay in between. The CDR3 has 14 amino acids. The CDR3 loop is CASSHRDGNQPQHF. CDR3 nucleotide sequence: TGTGCCAGCAGCCACAGGGATGGCAATCAGCCCCAGCATTTT.

Worth noting for this clonotype: A read error is possible here, since a much larger clone lies one base away. The chain links TRBV12-3 or TRBV12-4 to TRBJ1-5; a possible D gene is TRBD1 (5 bases). The germline V and J ends were trimmed by 8 bases and 7 bases, with 18 bases remaining between them. This CDR3 has 14 residues. The CDR3: CASARGREGQPQHF. DNA for the CDR3: TGTGCCAGCGCGCGGGGCAGGGAGGGCCAGCCCCAGCATTTT.

The V and J genes are TRBV3-1 and TRBJ2-3; tentative D call: TRBD2 (6 bases). Germline CDR1 reads LGHDT; CDR2 reads YNNKEL (reference sequence). CDR3 size: 17 residues. V was shortened by 0 bases and J by 2 bases, with 15 bases between the two germline ends. The CDR3 loop is CASSQDRPSDNTDTQYF. The CDR3 coding sequence is TGTGCCAGCAGCCAAGATAGGCCTAGCGACAACACAGATACGCAGTATTTT.

This clonotype was recorded at least ten times. The V gene is TRBV7-9, the J gene TRBJ2-5, with D hard to call. Germline V lookup: CDR1 SEHNR, CDR2 FQNEAQ (reference sequence). The CDR3 is 13 amino acids. V was shortened by 4 bases and J by 2 bases, with 8 bases between the two germline ends. CDR3 nucleotides: TGTGCCAGCAGCTCTCTAGTGCAAGAGACCCAGTACTTC. Encoded protein: CASSSLVQETQYF. Full variable domain (missing parts from reference TRBV7-9 and TRBJ2-5): DTGVSQNPRHKITKRGQNVTFRCDPISEHNRLYWYRQTLGQGPEFLTYFQNEAQLEKSRLLSDRFSAERPKGSFSTLEIQRTEQGDSAMYLCASSSLVQETQYFGPGTRLLVL.

This clonotype was counted at least ten times. In DNA form, the CDR3 reads TGTGCCAGCAGCTTGCGGGACAGGAGCTCCTATAATTCACCCCTCCACTTT. Translation: CASSLRDRSSYNSPLHF. The V and J genes are TRBV5-8 and TRBJ1-6; 8 bases match TRBD1. Germline values: CDR1 SGHTS, CDR2 YDEGEE. V was clipped by 1 base and J by 0 bases; unmatched bases: 3. The CDR3 length is 17 residues.

This clonotype was detected a few times. The chain combines TRBV7-9 with TRBJ2-2; possibly TRBD1 for D (5 bases). Germline V lookup: CDR1 SEHNR, CDR2 FQNEAQ (reference sequence). Trimming shortened V by 6 bases and J by 6 bases, and 11 bases separated the two germline ends. The length of the CDR3 is 13 residues. The CDR3 loop is CASSSRVAGELFF. The CDR3 DNA sequence: TGTGCCAGCAGTTCCAGGGTGGCCGGGGAGCTGTTTTTT.

The chain links TRBV29-1 to TRBJ2-4; the D gene is possibly TRBD2 (6 bases). The length of the CDR3 is 14 residues. Germline V gene lookup returns CDR1 SQVTM and CDR2 ANQGSEA. The V gene lost 6 bases and the J gene lost 7 bases, with 19 bases spanning the gap. The CDR3 sequence: CSVASRDSRNIQYF. CDR3 nucleotide sequence: TGCAGCGTCGCCAGCCGGGACTCGCGGAACATTCAGTACTTC.

This clonotype was observed many times. The chain combines TRBV5-5 with TRBJ1-1; 12 bases are shared with TRBD1. Looked up from germline, CDR1 is SGHKS and CDR2 is YYEKEE (reference sequence). Trimming removed 3 bases from V and 6 bases from J; junction bases left unmatched: 6. CDR3 length: 15 amino acids. CDR3 protein: CASSSGDRGLPEAFF. For the CDR3, the DNA is TGTGCCAGCAGCTCAGGGGACAGGGGGCTGCCTGAAGCTTTCTTT.

The table lists this clonotype with many counts. The V and J genes are TRBV5-1 and TRBJ2-7, with TRBD2 matching 10 bases. Germline V lookup: CDR1 SGHRS, CDR2 YFSETQ. The CDR3 totals 15 residues. V was clipped by 5 bases and J by 2 bases; unmatched bases: 7. This chain's CDR3 is CASSWSGRAAYEQYF. CDR3 bases: TGCGCCAGCAGTTGGAGCGGGAGGGCCGCCTACGAGCAGTACTTC. The full variable domain, with the rest looked up from reference TRBV5-1 and TRBJ2-7, is KAGVTQTPRYLIKTRGQQVTLSCSPISGHRSVSWYQQTPGQGLQFLFEYFSETQRNKGNFPGRFSGRQFSNSRSEMNVSTLELGDSALYLCASSWSGRAAYEQYFGPGTRLTVT.

Details on this clonotype: A much larger clone sits a single nucleotide away, making a read error possible. This rearrangement joins TRBV24-1 to TRBJ2-5, with a weak D call TRBD2 (5 bases). Germline loops: CDR1 KGHDR, CDR2 SFDVKD. The CDR3 spans 12 residues. The DNA of the CDR3 is TGTGCCGCCAGTGATTTGGTCGGGGCCCAGTACTTC. This encodes CAASDLVGAQYF.

The sample holds a few counts of this clonotype. The V call is TRBV12-3 or TRBV12-4, the J call TRBJ2-3; 10 nucleotides match TRBD2. V lost 7 bases and J lost 3; bases outside the gene matches: 7. The length of the CDR3 is 15 residues. The CDR3: CASTRAGGRTDTQYF. The CDR3 DNA reads as TGTGCCAGCACCCGAGCGGGAGGGCGGACAGATACGCAGTATTTT.

This clonotype showed up many times. The V gene is TRBV29-1, the J gene TRBJ2-3; 9 nucleotides agree with TRBD2. Germline CDR1 SQVTM, CDR2 ANQGSEA. The CDR3 is 15 amino acids. Trimming removed 3 bases from V and 1 base from J; junction bases left unmatched: 5. Here the CDR3 reads CSVERGGKRTDTQYF. CDR3 coding DNA: TGCAGCGTTGAGCGGGGGGGAAAGCGCACAGATACGCAGTATTTT.

The chain has TRBV12-3 or TRBV12-4 and TRBJ2-1; TRBD2 is a possible D gene (6 bases). Trimming cost V 7 bases and J 10 bases, with 23 bases left between them. The CDR3 totals 15 residues. CDR3 amino acids: CASTNRGRGSNEQFF. The CDR3 DNA reads TGTGCCAGCACAAACCGGGGGAGAGGGTCCAACGAGCAGTTCTTC.

This clonotype was found a few times. V and J are TRBV9 and TRBJ2-7; TRBD1 aligns across 9 bases. Losses at the gene ends were 4 bases for V and 3 bases for J; bases not matched to a gene: 5. The CDR3 has 14 residues. From germline, CDR1 is SGDLS and CDR2 YYNGEE. CDR3 DNA: TGTGCCAGCAGCCTCACAGGGGGCAACTACGAGCAGTACTTC. Encoded protein: CASSLTGGNYEQYF.

This clonotype was found a few times. V gene TRBV11-2 combines with J gene TRBJ1-2; 10 positions match TRBD1. Germline trimming cut 3 bases from V and 7 bases from J; bases unmatched to any gene: 11. Looked up from germline, CDR1 is SGHAT and CDR2 is FQNNGV. The CDR3 covers 16 residues. The CDR3 DNA reads as TGTGCCAGCAGCTTGCGACCCCGGGACAGGGGCGTTGGCTACACCTTC. Its protein is CASSLRPRDRGVGYTF.

As for this clonotype: Sequence at one end of the junction differs from germline and may be a read error. The chain recombines TRBV27 with TRBJ1-1; 10 positions agree with TRBD1. CDR3 length: 13 residues. Germline V gives CDR1 MNHEY, CDR2 SMNVEV (reference sequence). The CDR3 DNA follows: TGTGCCAGCAGCAAGACAGGGGGCACTAAAGCTTTCTTT. It is translated as CASSKTGGTKAFF.